A selection of T cell receptor beta chains follows, all from one sample in a study of cytomegalovirus exposure and HLA in healthy donors. Here immunoSEQ multiplex PCR was the method, and the copy in TCRdb shows in-frame clones only, minus some. The sample has about 110,000 clones, about two thirds seen once. The sample taken for sequencing was PBMCs. The receptors come from a boy younger than 18 in good health and CMV-seronegative. The CDR3 runs from the conserved cysteine through the conserved F or W. The D gene is left open where the match is weak. A clone size is listed for some rows: how often the clone was seen (once, few, many), or a class if it is expanded.

D gene,J gene,V gene,clone size,CDR3 DNA,CDR3 protein
TRBD2,TRBJ2-2,TRBV18,few,TGTGCCAGCTCACCACGCGGGGGAAACACCGGGGAGCTGTTTTTT,CASSPRGGNTGELFF
TRBD2,TRBJ2-3,TRBV5-4,.,TGTGCCAGCAGCTACGCGGGAGGCGATACGCAGTATTTT,CASSYAGGDTQYF
.,TRBJ2-2,TRBV4-1,.,TGCGCCAGCAGCCAAGTAAGTGGACAGAACACCGGGGAGCTGTTTTTT,CASSQVSGQNTGELFF
.,TRBJ2-7,TRBV28,.,TGTGCCAGCAGTTTAAAGGGGACTGGTCGGTCTTACGAGCAGTACTTC,CASSLKGTGRSYEQYF
TRBD2,TRBJ2-5,TRBV30,.,TGTGCCTGGAGTGGGGGAGGGGAGACCCAGTACTTC,CAWSGGGETQYF
TRBD1,TRBJ1-2,TRBV6-1,.,TGTGCCAGCAGTGAACCGGGACAGGGCTATGGCTACACCTTC,CASSEPGQGYGYTF
.,TRBJ1-2,TRBV4-1,.,TGCGCCAGCAGCCAAGTTCCAGGGGTTTATTATGGCTACACCTTC,CASSQVPGVYYGYTF
.,TRBJ1-5,TRBV5-5,.,TGTGCCAGCAGCCCGGGATTCATGGGCTATAGCAATCAGCCCCAGCATTTT,CASSPGFMGYSNQPQHF
TRBD2,TRBJ2-7,TRBV6-5,.,TGTGCCAGCTGGCGGGGCGGGAGTGCCTACGAGCAGTACTTC,CASWRGGSAYEQYF
TRBD2,TRBJ2-7,TRBV4-1,.,TGCGCCAGCAGAAAGCGAGCGGGAGGGCCCAGCTCCTACGAGCAGTACTTC,CASRKRAGGPSSYEQYF
TRBD2,TRBJ2-3,TRBV5-1,.,TGCGCCAGCAGCTTGGTGGCGGGAGCACTTCCACGCACAGATACGCAGTATTTT,CASSLVAGALPRTDTQYF
.,TRBJ2-3,TRBV5-1,.,TGCGCCAGCAGCTTGTTGGGGCCTACCGGAGATACGCAGTATTTT,CASSLLGPTGDTQYF
.,TRBJ2-7,TRBV6-1,few,TGTGCCAGCAGTGAATCAGGGGCTAGCGGATCCTTGGAGCAGTACTTC,CASSESGASGSLEQYF
.,TRBJ1-3,TRBV6-5,.,TGTGCCAGCAGTTACTCGCGGTTATCTGGAAACACCATATATTTT,CASSYSRLSGNTIYF
.,TRBJ2-7,TRBV2,once,TGTGCCAGCAGTGGCAGGGATGGGTACGAGCAGTACTTC,CASSGRDGYEQYF
.,TRBJ2-5,TRBV10-3,.,TGTGCCATCAGTGACCCAGAACCAGTAACCCAGTACTTC,CAISDPEPVTQYF
TRBD2,TRBJ2-7,TRBV4-1,.,TGCGCCAGCAGCCACACTAGCGGGGGACCCACCTACGAGCAGTACTTC,CASSHTSGGPTYEQYF
.,TRBJ2-2,TRBV5-4,.,TGTGCCAGCAGCTTGTCGCACAGGGAAGACACCGGGGAGCTGTTTTTT,CASSLSHREDTGELFF
TRBD1,TRBJ2-7,TRBV18,.,TGTGCCAGCTCACCCCCGGGACAGGGGGCCGGGGAGCAGTACTTC,CASSPPGQGAGEQYF
TRBD2,TRBJ2-3,TRBV7-3,once,TGTGCCAGCAGCTTAGCGGGAGCAGATACGCAGTATTTT,CASSLAGADTQYF
.,TRBJ1-6,TRBV28,few,TGTGCCAGCAGTTTATTTCAGGGGCTGTATAATTCACCCCTCCACTTT,CASSLFQGLYNSPLHF
.,TRBJ2-7,TRBV28,.,TGTGCCAGCAGTCGGGGATACGAGCAGTACTTC,CASSRGYEQYF
.,TRBJ2-3,TRBV7-3,.,TGTGCCAGCAGCTTAACTAGCGGACGCACAGATACGCAGTATTTT,CASSLTSGRTDTQYF
.,TRBJ1-6,TRBV10-3,.,TGTGCCATCAGCGGGGATAATTCACCCCTCCACTTT,CAISGDNSPLHF
TRBD2,TRBJ2-3,TRBV4-1,.,TGCGCCAGCAGCTCGCCGGGGACTAGTGCCCCATCAGATACGCAGTATTTT,CASSSPGTSAPSDTQYF
TRBD1,TRBJ1-5,TRBV19,.,TGTGCCAGTAGTACCCCCTCACAGGGGCGTAATCAGCCCCAGCATTTT,CASSTPSQGRNQPQHF
TRBD1,TRBJ1-1,TRBV5-1,.,TGCGCCAGCAGCTTGAGCGGGACAGGGGCACCTGAAGCTTTCTTT,CASSLSGTGAPEAFF
TRBD2,TRBJ2-5,TRBV2,.,TGTGCCACTCCAGGACTAGCGGTAAACCAAGAGACCCAGTACTTC,CATPGLAVNQETQYF
.,TRBJ2-1,TRBV9,.,TGTGCCAGCAGCCCCCACGTCGCGCTGAATGAGCAGTTCTTC,CASSPHVALNEQFF
.,TRBJ1-1,TRBV12-5,few,TGTGCTAGTGGTTTGGTACCCGACAAGAACACTGAAGCTTTCTTT,CASGLVPDKNTEAFF
TRBD1,TRBJ1-6,TRBV5-1,few,TGCGCCAGCAGCCCCTCGACAGGGCTGAATTCACCCCTCCACTTT,CASSPSTGLNSPLHF
.,TRBJ2-5,TRBV5-1,once,TGCGCCAGCAGCTTAAATGTCGGGATCCCTCAAGAGACCCAGTACTTC,CASSLNVGIPQETQYF
TRBD1,TRBJ2-7,TRBV5-1,.,TGCGCCAGCAGTTATGACAGGGCCGTGTCCTACGAGCAGTACTTC,CASSYDRAVSYEQYF
TRBD1,TRBJ1-3,TRBV18,.,TGTGCCAGCTCACCACGGGACAGGGGAAACACCATATATTTT,CASSPRDRGNTIYF
.,TRBJ1-1,TRBV5-1,.,TGCGCCAGCAGCTTGGTCCAGGGGAACATGAACACTGAAGCTTTCTTT,CASSLVQGNMNTEAFF
TRBD2,TRBJ2-1,TRBV4-1,.,TGCGCCAGCAGCCATCCTAGCGGGAGTCCCGGCAATGAGCAGTTCTTC,CASSHPSGSPGNEQFF
TRBD1,TRBJ1-4,TRBV5-4,.,TGTGCCAGCAGCTACAGGGGGTTCGGGGAAAAACTGTTTTTT,CASSYRGFGEKLFF
.,TRBJ1-1,TRBV6-6,few,TGTGCCAGCAGTTACGGTTTAGGGGCCCGGGACACTGAAGCTTTCTTT,CASSYGLGARDTEAFF
.,TRBJ1-3,TRBV5-8,.,TGTGCCAGCAGCTTCTACCCTACCCCAGGAAACACCATATATTTT,CASSFYPTPGNTIYF
.,TRBJ2-5,TRBV18,.,TGTGCCAGCTCACCAAAACAGGGAAAGGTGCAGACCCAGTACTTC,CASSPKQGKVQTQYF
TRBD2,TRBJ2-3,TRBV5-4,.,TGTGCCAGCAGCTTAGCGGGGGGCCCCACAGATACGCAGTATTTT,CASSLAGGPTDTQYF
.,TRBJ2-7,TRBV19,.,TGTGCCACATCGGCAGGGAACTACGAGCAGTACTTC,CATSAGNYEQYF
.,TRBJ2-2,TRBV10-3,few,TGTGCCATCGCGCAGGGACTTTCCATCGGGGAGCTGTTTTTT,CAIAQGLSIGELFF
TRBD1,TRBJ1-5,TRBV5-8,.,TGTGCCAGCAGCTTCGGGACAGGGACGGATGGCAATCAGCCCCAGCATTTT,CASSFGTGTDGNQPQHF
TRBD2,TRBJ2-2,TRBV2,once,TGTGCCAGCAGTGACTCCGGGACTAGCGGCTACACCGGGGAGCTGTTTTTT,CASSDSGTSGYTGELFF
.,TRBJ2-7,TRBV30,.,TGTGCCTGGAGTGTCGGTCGGGCCTACGAGCAGTACTTC,CAWSVGRAYEQYF
.,TRBJ1-1,TRBV2,.,TGTGCCAGCAGGACGGGGAACACTGAAGCTTTCTTT,CASRTGNTEAFF
TRBD2,TRBJ2-1,TRBV7-8,.,TGTGCCAGCAGCCCCGGACTAGCGGGCGGCTCCTACAATGAGCAGTTCTTC,CASSPGLAGGSYNEQFF
TRBD2,TRBJ2-5,TRBV4-3,.,TGCGCCAGCAGCCAAGAGGTAGCGGGGGTAGAGACCCAGTACTTC,CASSQEVAGVETQYF
.,TRBJ1-1,TRBV2,.,TGTGCCAGCAGTGGGAGACTAGGGGTTGCAGCTTTCTTT,CASSGRLGVAAFF
TRBD1,TRBJ1-2,TRBV30,.,TGTGCCTGGAGAGAGGACAGGGCCTACTATGGCTACACCTTC,CAWREDRAYYGYTF
TRBD2,TRBJ2-7,TRBV5-6,.,TGTGCCAGCAGCAAACTAGCGGCAGTTCGGGGCGAGCAGTACTTC,CASSKLAAVRGEQYF
.,TRBJ2-1,TRBV15,.,TGTGCCACCAGCAGGGTGGCAGTGGATGAGCAGTTCTTC,CATSRVAVDEQFF
.,TRBJ2-7,TRBV6-1,.,TGTGCCAGCACAAACCGGGGGTCAATCTACGAGCAGTACTTC,CASTNRGSIYEQYF
.,TRBJ1-1,TRBV14,.,TGTGCCAGCAGCCAAGATTTTGGGGGGGGGACTGAAGCTTTCTTT,CASSQDFGGGTEAFF
TRBD1,TRBJ1-5,TRBV5-6,few,TGTGCCAGCAGCAGGACAGGCGCCAATCAGCCCCAGCATTTT,CASSRTGANQPQHF
.,TRBJ2-5,TRBV30,.,TGTGCCTGGAGTGTCAGGGTCCAAGAGACCCAGTACTTC,CAWSVRVQETQYF
.,TRBJ1-1,TRBV5-4,few,TGTGCCAGCAGCTCCCTGGGGAGGGTCGGCACTGAAGCTTTCTTT,CASSSLGRVGTEAFF